The TCR beta chain described here comes from a study of graft-versus-host responses after intestinal transplantation. The CDR3 contains 15 residues. Looked up from germline, CDR1 is MDHEN and CDR2 is SYDVKM. Trimming took off 4 bases at V and 0 bases at J, with 12 bases between the two ends. The protocol was immunoSEQ multiplex PCR, while the TCRdb copy is restricted to in-frame clones and leaves out a portion. The table shows 50,000 or so clones, with around nine tenths occurring only once. The clonotype originates from a human patient who received an intestinal transplant, so some T cells may come from the graft donor. The source was PBMCs, collected around 120 days after intestinal transplantation. The rearrangement uses TRBV28 and TRBJ1-1; D remains ambiguous. CDR3 in amino acids: CASSSSQALNTEAFF. CDR3 bases: TGTGCCAGCAGTTCGTCCCAGGCATTGAACACTGAAGCTTTCTTT.